This record covers a single T cell receptor beta chain. The target of this receptor is not known. Base qualities are not recorded, but no much larger clone differs from it by a single base. The intended sense of this specimen's time point label: patch test 3, about 24 weeks after DPC sensitization. Sample treatment or condition, as interpreted from the label and publication: therapeutic diphenylcyclopropenone sensitization with weekly scalp DPC. At each patch-test visit, blood was drawn before the patch test was applied. To be eligible, patients had to be aged 18 to 70, diagnosed with alopecia and judged suitable for DPC therapy, while pregnant patients were excluded. Total RNA was isolated from unfractionated whole blood collected in Tempus Blood RNA tubes. CDR3 length: 11 amino acids, cysteine to phenylalanine. The entry retains the CDR3 DNA only, 33 bases that are in frame from base 1. The trim is 1 base for V and 4 bases for J, with a gap of 5 bases between the germline ends. The germline V gene sets CDR1 to SQVTM and CDR2 to ANQGSEA.

This record comes from a study of human T cells and chemical hapten exposure (dated by TCRdb to the early 2020s). In the study overall: For sensitization, 2% DPC in acetone was applied to a 2 cm by 2 cm area of upper inner arm skin. Throughout the roughly 23-week study period, patients were also given weekly therapeutic DPC doses on the scalp. Patch testing on the upper back used Finn chambers containing 0.01% DPC, with scoring done after 6 days according to International Contact Dermatitis Research Group standards. Most of the patients in the cohort were female, and the cohort covered alopecia areata with under or over 50% scalp involvement, alopecia totalis and alopecia universalis. Libraries were combined into a pool for sequencing, and differences in TCR yield between samples came mainly from small differences in library volumes within the pool. This study followed changes in the peripheral blood TCR repertoire in vivo during primary and secondary sensitization of alopecia patients to the hapten diphenylcyclopropenone (DPC). Patient blood was sampled pre-sensitization (week 0) and at 2, 6 and about 24 weeks after DPC sensitization. Around 30 alopecia patients provided blood for TCR sequencing at one to four time points (pre-sensitization, 2, 6 and 24 weeks). On the study overall, not on this receptor specifically: Patch test score was positively correlated with the number of PT1 expanded TCRs, with significance at thresholds 8, 16 and 32 but not at 4. Because every patient had alopecia, a presumed autoimmune disease, the patients' immune response might differ from that of healthy individuals. Expanded TCRs formed significantly more large CDR3 similarity clusters than pre-sensitization or healthy control sets, consistent with antigen-driven responses. After repeated subsampling, the strength of the expansion versus patch-test correlation and the threshold at which it became significant changed. DPC sensitization did not change how many TCRs were above 1 in 1000 frequency, and no evidence was found of alterations in global repertoire structure.

Library preparation employed RACE. The run used a NextSeq 500. During library preparation, unique molecular identifiers were attached to individual cDNA molecules so that TCRs could be counted in a quantitative, reproducible way. For every blood RNA sample, sequencing covered both the TCR alpha and TCR beta chains. Processing in the source paper ran as follows. A median of about 87,000 TCRs per sample was observed, with a range of 23,224 to 690,600. The Decombinator software suite was used to annotate V, J and CDR3 in the TCR reads. To make PS versus PT1 abundance plots, every sample was subsampled to the same number of TCRs (28,000). Expanded TCRs were defined as absent before sensitization and observed at least eight times at the 2-week time point. The public reads were quality trimmed at Q25 with fastp and then assembled into clones with MiXCR by TCRdb, keeping productive beta chains. Every distinct CDR3 protein forms one entry, paired with its most common genes and DNA. TCRdb, not the original authors, processed these V and J calls. This sample is represented by about 84,000 distinct CDR3 sequences; about 10% of them were singletons. 3.7% of the sample is in the top ten clones.

Sequencing was performed on whole blood, taken in connection with sensitization to the hapten diphenylcyclopropenone (DPC). The chain links TRBV29-1 with TRBJ2-7, with no confidently assigned D gene. This TCR came from a woman aged 45-60 years with alopecia areata. Some clones in this sample may be carry-over from other donors' samples. The sequenced DNA: TGCAGCGTTGAAGCTATGTACGAGCAGTACTTC. Its coded protein is CSVEAMYEQYF.